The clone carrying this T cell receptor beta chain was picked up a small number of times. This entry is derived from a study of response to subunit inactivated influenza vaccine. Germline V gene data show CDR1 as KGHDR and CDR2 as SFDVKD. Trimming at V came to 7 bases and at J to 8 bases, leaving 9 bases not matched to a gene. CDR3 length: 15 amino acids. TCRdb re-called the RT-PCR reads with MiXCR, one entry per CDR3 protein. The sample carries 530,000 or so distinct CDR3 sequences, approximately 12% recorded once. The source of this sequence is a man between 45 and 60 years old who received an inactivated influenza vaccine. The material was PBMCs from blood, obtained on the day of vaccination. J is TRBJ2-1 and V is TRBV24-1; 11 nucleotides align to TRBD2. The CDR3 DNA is TGTGCCACCAGCTTTAGCGGGAGGGCCTCCGATGAGCAGTTCTTC. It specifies CATSFSGRASDEQFF.